Sequencing of this T cell receptor (beta chain) was carried out in a study of cytomegalovirus exposure and HLA in healthy donors. Notes on the study in general: Within an earlier analysis, most TCR beta V segments proved productive either about 90% or about 30% of the time.

The germline CDR1 and CDR2 sequences are SGHNT and YYREEE (reference sequence). CDR3 length equals 14 residues. The ends lost 9 bases at V and 2 bases at J; junction bases unmatched: 9. In this sample, this clone turned up a few times. Its antigen is as yet unknown. Primers for the PCR totalled 60 Vbeta and 13 Jbeta. Libraries were prepared by immunoSEQ multiplex PCR; TCRdb keeps only in-frame clonotypes and omits some of them. Of a few hundred thousand clones detected, approximately 79% appear once; the ten largest clones hold 0.2% to 0.25%. The clonotype was recovered from a girl aged 2 to 9 in good health and CMV-seronegative. The chain has TRBV5-4 and TRBJ2-3; 7 bases fit TRBD1. The sequencing sample was made of PBMCs. The CDR3 sequence: CATVRDSNTDTQYF. The CDR3 DNA reads as TGTGCCACCGTCCGGGACAGCAACACAGATACGCAGTATTTT.